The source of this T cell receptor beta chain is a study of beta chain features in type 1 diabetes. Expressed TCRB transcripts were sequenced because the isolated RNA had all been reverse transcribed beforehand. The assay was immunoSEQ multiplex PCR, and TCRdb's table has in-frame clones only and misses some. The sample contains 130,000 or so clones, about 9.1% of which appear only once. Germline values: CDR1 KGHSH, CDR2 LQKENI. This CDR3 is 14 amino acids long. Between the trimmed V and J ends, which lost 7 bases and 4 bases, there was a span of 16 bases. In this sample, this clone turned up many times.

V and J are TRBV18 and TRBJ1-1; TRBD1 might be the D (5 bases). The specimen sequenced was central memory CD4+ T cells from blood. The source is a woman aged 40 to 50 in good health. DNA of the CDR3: TGTGCCAGCTGGGGAGGGGTGGAGACCACTGAAGCTTTCTTT. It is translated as CASWGGVETTEAFF.